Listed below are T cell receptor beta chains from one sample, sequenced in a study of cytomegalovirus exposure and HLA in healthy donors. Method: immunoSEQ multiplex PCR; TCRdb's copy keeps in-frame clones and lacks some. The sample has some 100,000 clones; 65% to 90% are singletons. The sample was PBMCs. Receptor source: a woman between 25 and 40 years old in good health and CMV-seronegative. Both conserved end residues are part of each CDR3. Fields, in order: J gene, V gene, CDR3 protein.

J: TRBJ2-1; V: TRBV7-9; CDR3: CASSAPGQVYNEQFF
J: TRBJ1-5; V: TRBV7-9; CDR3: CSSSLTGDSNQPQHF
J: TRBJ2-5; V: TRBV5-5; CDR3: CASSLDRETQYF
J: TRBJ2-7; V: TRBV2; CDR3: CAAKPGQQHEQYF
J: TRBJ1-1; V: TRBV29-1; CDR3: CSGCQGTPNTEAFF
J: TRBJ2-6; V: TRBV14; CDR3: CASRPVSGANVLTF
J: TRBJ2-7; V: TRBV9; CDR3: CASNSGTATYEQYF
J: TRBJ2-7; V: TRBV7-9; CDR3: CSSSPIYEQYF
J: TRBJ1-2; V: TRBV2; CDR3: CADLGTGFYGYTF
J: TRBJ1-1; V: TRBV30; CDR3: CAWSRGTEAFF
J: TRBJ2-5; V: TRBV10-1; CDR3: CASSGQEGRKETQYF
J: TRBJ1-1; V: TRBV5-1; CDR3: CASSRDGDRGRGTEAFF
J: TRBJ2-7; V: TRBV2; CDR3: CASTTDSYEQYF
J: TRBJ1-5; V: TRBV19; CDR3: CASMYTAGFVLTTHSNQPQHF
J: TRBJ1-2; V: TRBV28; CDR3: CASSQNRGLGYGYTF
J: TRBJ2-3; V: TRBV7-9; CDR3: CSSSFARSDTQYF
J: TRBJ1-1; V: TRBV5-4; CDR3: CASSLRQPGTEAFF
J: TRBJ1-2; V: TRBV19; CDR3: CASVRDSASWGYGYTF
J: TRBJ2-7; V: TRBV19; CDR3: CASSLEPGRGSYEQYF
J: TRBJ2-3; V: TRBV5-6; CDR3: CASSLGASPGTDTQYF
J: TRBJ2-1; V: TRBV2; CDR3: CASSLWTAYNEQFF
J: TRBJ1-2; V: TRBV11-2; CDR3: CASSLGAGPYGYTF
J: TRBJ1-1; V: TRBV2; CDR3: CASSEFPIGRPFF
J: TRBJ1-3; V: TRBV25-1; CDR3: CASSEPGTGVSGNTIYF
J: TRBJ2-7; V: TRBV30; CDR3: CAWNRGLAGYEQYF
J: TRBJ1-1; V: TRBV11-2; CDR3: CASRQRQLYVNTEAFF
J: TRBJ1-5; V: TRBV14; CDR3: CASSQPGNQPQHF
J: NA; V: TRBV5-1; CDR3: CASSLEGTSRYEQYF
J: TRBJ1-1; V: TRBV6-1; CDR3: CASSELLGTGVTEAFF
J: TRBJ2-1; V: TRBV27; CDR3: CASSTRTSGGSYNEQFF
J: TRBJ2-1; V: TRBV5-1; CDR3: CASSLSGGSANEQFF
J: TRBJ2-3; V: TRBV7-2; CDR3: CASSSLTDTQYF
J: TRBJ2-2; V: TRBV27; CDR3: CASSGQGRGIGELFF
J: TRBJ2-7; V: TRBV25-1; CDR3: CASSGSGRIHEQYF
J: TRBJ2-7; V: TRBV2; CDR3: CASTSWTTTYEQYF
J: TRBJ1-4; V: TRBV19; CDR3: CASSETGVIEKLFF
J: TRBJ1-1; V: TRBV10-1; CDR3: CASSGYGEAFF
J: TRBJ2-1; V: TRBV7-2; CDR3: CASSLLGSGGGNEQFF
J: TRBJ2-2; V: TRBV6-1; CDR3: CASSERWGGGTGELFF
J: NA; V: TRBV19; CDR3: CASSSRDRIGEQYF
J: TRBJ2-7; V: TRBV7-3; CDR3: CASSLTSGSNEQYF
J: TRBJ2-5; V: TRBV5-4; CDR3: CASSRRGGLAGGLQETQYF
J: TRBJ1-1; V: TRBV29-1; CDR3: CSVGQGDTEAFF
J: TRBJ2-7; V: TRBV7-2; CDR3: CASSSGWMASEQYF
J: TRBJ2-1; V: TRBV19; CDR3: CASRAGGPLDEQFF
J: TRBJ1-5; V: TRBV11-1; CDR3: CASSLEYRGHYQPQHF
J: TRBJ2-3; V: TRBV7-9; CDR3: CASSLSADTQYF